The clone carrying this T cell receptor beta chain was detected only a few times. Antigen: not known. PBMCs were sourced from roughly 9.3 ml fresh peripheral blood. This sample is drawn from a study of T cells in Graves' hyperthyroidism and ophthalmopathy. Study summary: The initial diagnosis was the point when peripheral blood was collected, ahead of any treatment.

Germline-derived CDR1 and CDR2 are MNHNS and SASEGT. Trimming pared 5 bases from V and 0 bases from J, leaving 11 bases between. This CDR3 spans 15 amino acids. The study's findings and limits: Ophthalmopathy stood apart from stable hyperthyroidism in a 13 V-J model.

Amplification of TCR beta CDR3 regions used RNA as the template. The TCR CDR3 was amplified in a first-round RT-PCR using the HTBI primer set. Via MiXCR, TCRdb re-called the multiplex PCR reads, giving one row per CDR3 protein. Found here are some 500,000 distinct CDR3 sequences, roughly a quarter of them singletons; the top ten hold about 11%. Sequenced material: blood. The TCR sequence derives from a woman aged 30 to 39 with Graves' ophthalmopathy. The gene calls are TRBV6-1 and TRBJ1-5; no clear D. In DNA, the CDR3 is TGTGCCAGCAGTAAGAGTTGGGGTAGCAATCAGCCCCAGCATTTT. This codes for CASSKSWGSNQPQHF.